The 20 T cell receptor beta chains reported below all come from one sample, sequenced in a study of read filtering for tumor transcriptome and immune sequencing (dated by TCRdb to about 2020). Reads for this sample came from an Illumina HiSeq 4000. Starting from about 400 ng RNA, TCR libraries were constructed with the Immunoverse kit using molecular barcoded adaptors that cover the alpha/delta and beta/gamma chains. TCRdb's own reprocessing of the public reads used fastp at Q25 and MiXCR and kept productive beta chains. Rows with a matching CDR3 protein are joined into one entry that keeps the most common DNA and genes. For this sample there are roughly 41,000 distinct CDR3 sequences; approximately 15% appear just once. 35% to 45% of the sample comes from the top ten. Sequencing was done on a sample of a population of CD138-negative cells sorted from bone marrow. The sample's cell subset or site label is to be understood as: bone marrow mononuclear cells depleted of CD138+ plasma/myeloma cells by negative magnetic selection. The receptors here all came from a donor at least 40 years old with multiple myeloma.

This clonotype was observed at least ten times. This chain links TRBV6-1 with TRBJ2-1, with D hard to call. The CDR3 is 13 amino acids. The V gene's germline CDR1 is MNHNS and CDR2 SASEGT. V shed 6 bases and J shed 7 bases, with 13 bases lying between them. The CDR3 is CASSPTAWNEQFF. For the CDR3, the DNA is TGTGCCAGCAGCCCCACGGCGTGGAATGAGCAGTTCTTC.

About this clonotype: Being one base from a much bigger clone, this may be a read error. CDR3 amino acids: CTSSSYRGRGNEQYF. The DNA of the CDR3 is TGTACCAGCAGTAGCTACAGGGGGCGCGGAAACGAGCAGTACTTC. This chain connects TRBV27 to TRBJ2-7; TRBD1 matches 9 bases. The CDR3 consists of 15 residues. CDR1 and CDR2 (germline): MNHEY, SMNVEV (reference sequence).

This clonotype was recorded a few times. One junction end does not reproduce the germline sequence, and a read error may be involved. The V gene is TRBV6-5, the J gene TRBJ2-1; 7 bases agree with TRBD2. The length of the CDR3 is 11 residues. Germline CDR1 MNHEY, CDR2 SVGAGI. CDR3 DNA sequence: TGTGCCAGCAGTGGGGCGGGGGAGCTGTTCTTC. Protein: CASSGAGELFF.

There are many counts of this clonotype. The chain has TRBV20-1 and TRBJ2-1, with D perhaps TRBD1 (5 bases). Germline-derived CDR1 and CDR2 are DFQATT and SNEGSKA (reference sequence). CDR3 length: 11 residues. The V end lost 6 bases, the J end lost 4 bases, and 7 bases lay between the germline ends. The CDR3 loop is CSAAGYNEQFF. The CDR3, as DNA: TGCAGTGCCGCAGGGTACAATGAGCAGTTCTTC.

This clonotype has only one observation. An end of the junction does not agree with germline; a read error may underlie this. The rearrangement uses TRBV5-5 and TRBJ2-7; D might be TRBD1 (5 bases). Germline assignment: CDR1 SGHKS and CDR2 YYEKEE (reference sequence). The CDR3 sequence is 14 residues long. The CDR3 DNA follows: TGTGCCAGCAGCGGATCAGGGCGGCCTTACGGGCAGTACTTC. Encoded protein: CASSGSGRPYGQYF.

As for this clonotype: A much larger clone differs from this one at a single base, so this may be a read error. This CDR3 is missing its conserved last phenylalanine or tryptophan, likely due to a read error. The chain joins TRBV6-1 to TRBJ2-4; 8 nucleotides line up with TRBD1. Germline V gene lookup returns CDR1 MNHNS and CDR2 SASEGT. J gave up 1 base and V 6 bases, and 5 bases lay outside the gene matches. CDR3 size: 15 residues. As DNA, the CDR3 is TGTGCCAGCAGCAGGGACAGGACCGCCAAAAACATTCAGTACTCC. Translating gives CASSRDRTAKNIQYS.

This clonotype showed up many times. This chain uses TRBV7-9 with TRBJ1-2; D ambiguous. Germline lookup yields CDR1 SEHNR and CDR2 FQNEAQ (reference sequence). V was cut by 5 bases and J by 2 bases, with 6 bases left in between. This CDR3 has 12 amino acids. The CDR3 loop is CASSAENYGYTF. DNA for the CDR3: TGTGCCAGCAGCGCAGAGAACTATGGCTACACCTTC.

This clonotype was seen at least ten times. The CDR3 DNA reads as TGTGCCAGCAGCTTAATGGCGGCGGGAGGCCCCACAGATACGCAGTATTTT. Its translation: CASSLMAAGGPTDTQYF. The chain joins TRBV7-3 to TRBJ2-3, with 8 positions matching TRBD2. The CDR3 has 17 residues. Germline V gene sequence: CDR1 SGHTA, CDR2 FQGTGA. The V segment lost 1 base and the J segment 2 bases; nucleotides outside the gene matches: 8.

Notes on this clonotype: In this CDR3 the conserved last residue, phenylalanine or tryptophan, is missing, so a read error is likely. This sequence joins TRBV29-1 and TRBJ2-7; perhaps TRBD2 as D (6 bases). The CDR3 runs 16 residues. Trimming removed 5 bases from V and 1 base from J, with 21 bases in between. From germline, CDR1 is SQVTM and CDR2 ANQGSEA. CDR3 amino acids: CSVSSPGGTVSYEQYL. The CDR3 nucleotides are TGCAGCGTTTCCTCACCCGGAGGGACCGTATCCTACGAGCAGTACCTC.

This clonotype was seen at least ten times. The CDR3 bases are TGTGCCAGCAGAGACAGACAGGTCGGCTATGGCTACACCTTC. Protein product: CASRDRQVGYGYTF. This chain joins TRBV6-5 and TRBJ1-2; TRBD1 is a possible D gene (6 bases). From germline, CDR1 is MNHEY and CDR2 SVGAGI. CDR3 length: 14 amino acids. V was shortened by 6 bases and J by 4 bases, with 15 bases between the two germline ends.

At least ten counts were recorded for this clonotype. This chain links TRBV29-1 with TRBJ2-3; D may match TRBD1 or TRBD2 (5 bases each). CDR1 SQVTM and CDR2 ANQGSEA come from the germline V gene. This CDR3 has 12 residues. V gave up 0 bases and J gave up 5 bases, with 6 bases separating them. CDR3 nucleotides: TGCAGCGTTGAAGATGGGGGAGATACGCAGTATTTT. Protein: CSVEDGGDTQYF.

There are many counts of this clonotype. This chain uses TRBV5-4 with TRBJ1-5, with D possibly TRBD1 on 5 matching bases. This CDR3 is 14 amino acids long. V lost 3 bases, J lost 5 bases, and 12 bases lay in between. CDR1 and CDR2 from the germline V gene are SGHNT and YYREEE (reference sequence). CDR3 coding DNA: TGTGCCAGCAGCTCGGGACCGCGCGATCAGCCCCAGCATTTT. Translated: CASSSGPRDQPQHF.

This clonotype was detected many times. V gene TRBV20-1 combines with J gene TRBJ2-3; D remains unclear. Trimming removed 0 bases from V and 0 bases from J, with 7 bases in between. This CDR3 region has 14 residues. CDR1 and CDR2 (germline): DFQATT, SNEGSKA (reference sequence). In DNA form, the CDR3 reads TGCAGTGCTAGAGATGCCGGGAGCACAGATACGCAGTATTTT. It specifies CSARDAGSTDTQYF.

With regard to this clonotype: Germline and junction disagree at one end, which may indicate a read error. The CDR3, as DNA: TGTGCTCGTAGACCTGACAGCTCATCCAATCAGCCCCCGCATTTT. Its protein is CARRPDSSSNQPPHF. The genes are TRBV12-5 and TRBJ1-5, with a weak D call TRBD1 (5 bases). There are 15 residues in the CDR3. Germline CDR1 LGHNT, CDR2 FRNRAP.

Remarks on this clonotype: A much larger clone lies one base from this, so it may be a read error. The V call is TRBV6-2 or TRBV6-3, the J call TRBJ2-7, with D perhaps TRBD1 (6 bases). Germline CDR1 reads MNHEY; CDR2 reads SVGEGT. CDR3 length: 12 residues. The V gene lost 9 bases and the J gene lost 1 base, with 10 bases spanning the gap. The CDR3, as DNA: TGTGCCAGAGGGGGTAGTTCCTACGAGCAGTACTTC. Translated, it gives CARGGSSYEQYF.

This clonotype occurred many times. The chain carries TRBV19 and TRBJ1-5; D call uncertain. The CDR3 extends over 13 amino acids. The germline V gene encodes CDR1 LNHDA and CDR2 SQIVND (reference sequence). The V and J ends lost 0 bases and 3 bases respectively, with 3 bases between them. The CDR3 DNA follows: TGTGCCAGTAGTATAGACCCCAATCAGCCCCAGCATTTT. Translated: CASSIDPNQPQHF.

This clonotype was recorded many times. This chain joins TRBV7-6 and TRBJ2-3, with D possibly being TRBD1 (6 bases). The CDR3 length is 15 residues. Per the germline V gene, CDR1 is SGHVS and CDR2 is FNYEAQ. Trimming shortened V by 5 bases and J by 7 bases, and 19 bases separated the two germline ends. CDR3 sequence (DNA): TGTGCCAGCAGCCCTACAGGGATTGTTTCGAATACGCAGTATTTT. The encoded protein is CASSPTGIVSNTQYF.

This clonotype was picked up one time. A single base separates this from a much larger clone, so it may be a read error. The chain couples TRBV27 to TRBJ2-3; TRBD2 is a possible D gene (7 bases). This CDR3 spans 15 amino acids. Germline CDR1 MNHEY, CDR2 SMNVEV (reference sequence). This chain's CDR3 is CASLRRGRSIDTQYF. The CDR3 region has the DNA TGTGCCAGCCTTAGGCGGGGGCGAAGCATAGATACGCAGTATTTT.

This clonotype showed up many times. The chain links TRBV6-1 to TRBJ2-7; D possibly corresponds to TRBD1 (6 bases). In germline, CDR1 is MNHNS, CDR2 SASEGT. The CDR3 length is 14 residues. The V and J ends lost 8 bases and 2 bases respectively, with 16 bases between them. Written as DNA, the CDR3 is TGTGCCAGCGGGGGCGTGGGGCCGCCCTACGAGCAGTACTTC. Amino acid sequence: CASGGVGPPYEQYF.

On this clonotype: The junction differs from germline at one of its ends, possibly a read error. The chain employs TRBV20-1 and TRBJ2-1; D assignment may be TRBD1 or TRBD2 (5 bases each). CDR3 length equals 15 residues. Per germline, CDR1 DFQATT and CDR2 SNEGSKA (reference sequence). The DNA of the CDR3 is TGCAGTGCTAGTTTGGGGACCAACATCTACGATGAGCAGTTCTTC. This codes for CSASLGTNIYDEQFF.